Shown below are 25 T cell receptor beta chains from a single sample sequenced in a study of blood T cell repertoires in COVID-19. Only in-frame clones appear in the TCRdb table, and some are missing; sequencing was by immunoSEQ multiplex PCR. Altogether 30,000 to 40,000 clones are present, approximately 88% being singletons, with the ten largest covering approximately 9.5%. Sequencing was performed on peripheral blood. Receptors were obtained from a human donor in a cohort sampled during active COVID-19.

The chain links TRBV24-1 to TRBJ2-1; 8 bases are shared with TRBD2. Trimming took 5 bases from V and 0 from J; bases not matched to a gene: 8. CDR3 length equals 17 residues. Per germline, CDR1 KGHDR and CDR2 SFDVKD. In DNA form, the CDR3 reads TGTGCCACCAGTGGCACGGGAGGGAAATACTCCTACAATGAGCAGTTCTTC. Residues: CATSGTGGKYSYNEQFF.

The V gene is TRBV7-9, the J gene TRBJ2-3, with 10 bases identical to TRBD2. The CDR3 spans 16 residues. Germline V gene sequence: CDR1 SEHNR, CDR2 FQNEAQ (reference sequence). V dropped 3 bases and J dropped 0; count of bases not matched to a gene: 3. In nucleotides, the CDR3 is TGTGCCAGCAGCTTCGGACTAGCGGTTAGCACAGATACGCAGTATTTT. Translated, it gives CASSFGLAVSTDTQYF.

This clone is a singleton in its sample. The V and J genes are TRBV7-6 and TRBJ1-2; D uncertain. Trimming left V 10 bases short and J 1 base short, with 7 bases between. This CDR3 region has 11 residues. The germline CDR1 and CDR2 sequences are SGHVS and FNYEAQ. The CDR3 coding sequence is TGTGCCACCCAGGATAACTATGGCTACACCTTC. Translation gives CATQDNYGYTF.

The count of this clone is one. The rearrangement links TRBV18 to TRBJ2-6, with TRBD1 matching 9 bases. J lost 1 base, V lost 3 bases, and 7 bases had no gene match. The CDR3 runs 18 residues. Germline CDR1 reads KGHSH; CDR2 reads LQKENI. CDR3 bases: TGTGCCAGCTCACCCCGGGACAGGGTCGAATCTGGGGCCAACGTCCTGACTTTC. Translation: CASSPRDRVESGANVLTF.

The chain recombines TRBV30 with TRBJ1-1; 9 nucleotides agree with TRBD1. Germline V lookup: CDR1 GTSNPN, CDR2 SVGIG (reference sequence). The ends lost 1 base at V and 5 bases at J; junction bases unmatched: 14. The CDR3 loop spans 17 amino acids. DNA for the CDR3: TGTGCCTGGAGTGGATGGGGAAACAGGGGGCTGAGGACTGAAGCTTTCTTT. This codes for CAWSGWGNRGLRTEAFF.

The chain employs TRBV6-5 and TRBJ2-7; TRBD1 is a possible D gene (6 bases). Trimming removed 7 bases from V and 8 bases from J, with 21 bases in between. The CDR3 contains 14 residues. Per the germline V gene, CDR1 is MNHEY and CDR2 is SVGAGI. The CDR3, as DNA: TGTGCCAGCACTAACACAGGGACCGTTTGGAAGCAGTACTTC. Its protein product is CASTNTGTVWKQYF.

The DNA of the CDR3 is TGTGCCAGCAGCGCTGACAGGGGGGTTGGGGGACCCCTCCACTTT. Amino acids: CASSADRGVGGPLHF. The J gene is TRBJ1-6, the V gene TRBV7-9; 9 bases fit TRBD1. J lost 12 bases, V lost 5 bases, and 11 bases had no gene match. CDR3 length equals 15 residues. Germline CDR1 SEHNR, CDR2 FQNEAQ (reference sequence).

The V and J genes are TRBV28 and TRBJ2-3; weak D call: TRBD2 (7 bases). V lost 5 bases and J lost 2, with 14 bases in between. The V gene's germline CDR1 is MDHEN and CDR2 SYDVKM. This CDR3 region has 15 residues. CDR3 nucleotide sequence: TGTGCCAGCAGTCCGAGGGGGGGCCACACAGATACGCAGTATTTT. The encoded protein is CASSPRGGHTDTQYF.

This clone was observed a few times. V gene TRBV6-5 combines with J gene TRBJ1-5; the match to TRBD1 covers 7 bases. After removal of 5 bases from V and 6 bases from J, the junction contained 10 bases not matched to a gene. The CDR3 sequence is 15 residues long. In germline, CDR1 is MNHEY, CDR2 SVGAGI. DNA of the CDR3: TGTGCCAGCAGTCACGGGGCGACAGGGACTCAGCCCCAGCATTTT. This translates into CASSHGATGTQPQHF.

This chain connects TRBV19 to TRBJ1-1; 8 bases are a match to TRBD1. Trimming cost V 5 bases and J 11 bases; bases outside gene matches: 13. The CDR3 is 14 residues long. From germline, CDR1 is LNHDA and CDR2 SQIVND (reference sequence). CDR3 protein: CASSYPVPDRAAFF. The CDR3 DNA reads TGTGCCAGTAGTTATCCCGTACCGGACAGGGCCGCTTTCTTT. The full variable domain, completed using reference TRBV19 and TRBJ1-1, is DGGITQSPKYLFRKEGQNVTLSCEQNLNHDAMYWYRQDPGQGLRLIYYSQIVNDFQKGDIAEGYSVSREKKESFPLTVTSAQKNPTAFYLCASSYPVPDRAAFFGQGTRLTVV.

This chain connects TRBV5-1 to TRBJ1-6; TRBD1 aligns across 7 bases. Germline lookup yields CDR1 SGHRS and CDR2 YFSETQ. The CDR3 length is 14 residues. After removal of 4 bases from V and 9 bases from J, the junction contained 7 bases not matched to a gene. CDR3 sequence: CASSTQQGSSPLHF. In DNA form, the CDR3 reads TGCGCCAGCAGCACCCAACAGGGGTCTTCACCCCTCCACTTT.

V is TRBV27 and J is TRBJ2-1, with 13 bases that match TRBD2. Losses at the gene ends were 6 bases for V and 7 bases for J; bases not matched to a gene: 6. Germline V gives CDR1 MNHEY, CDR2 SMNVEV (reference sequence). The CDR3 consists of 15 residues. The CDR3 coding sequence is TGTGCCAGCAGGGGACTAGCGGGGTTGGGGAATGAGCAGTTCTTC. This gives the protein CASRGLAGLGNEQFF.

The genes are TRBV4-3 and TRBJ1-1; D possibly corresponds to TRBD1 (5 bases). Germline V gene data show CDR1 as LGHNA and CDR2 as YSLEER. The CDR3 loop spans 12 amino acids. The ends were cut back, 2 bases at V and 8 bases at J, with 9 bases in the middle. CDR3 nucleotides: TGCGCCAGCAGCCAAAATGACAGAGAAGCTTTCTTT. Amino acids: CASSQNDREAFF.

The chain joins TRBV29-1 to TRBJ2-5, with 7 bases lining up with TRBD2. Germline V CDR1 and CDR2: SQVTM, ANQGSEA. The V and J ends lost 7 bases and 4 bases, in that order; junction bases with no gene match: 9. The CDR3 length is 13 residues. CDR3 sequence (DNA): TGCAGCGCGAGGGGACTATTTATAGAGACCCAGTACTTC. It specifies CSARGLFIETQYF.

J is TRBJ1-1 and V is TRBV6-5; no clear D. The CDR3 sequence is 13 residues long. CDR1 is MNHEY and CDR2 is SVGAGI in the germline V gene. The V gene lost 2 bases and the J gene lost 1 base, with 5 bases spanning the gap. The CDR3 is CASSYPGNTEAFF. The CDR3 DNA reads TGTGCCAGCAGTTACCCAGGGAACACTGAAGCTTTCTTT.

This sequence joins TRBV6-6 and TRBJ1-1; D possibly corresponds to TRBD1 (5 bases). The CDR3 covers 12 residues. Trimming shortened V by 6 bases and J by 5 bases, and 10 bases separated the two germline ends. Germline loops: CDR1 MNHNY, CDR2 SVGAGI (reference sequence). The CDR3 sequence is CASRLGGTEAFF. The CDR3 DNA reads TGTGCCAGCAGGCTGGGGGGGACTGAAGCTTTCTTT.

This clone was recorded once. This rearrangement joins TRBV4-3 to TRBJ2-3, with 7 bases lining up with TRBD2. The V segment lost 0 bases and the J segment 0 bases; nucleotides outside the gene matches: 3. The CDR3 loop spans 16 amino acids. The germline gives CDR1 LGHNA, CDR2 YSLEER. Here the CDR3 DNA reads TGCGCCAGCAGCCAAGATGGGGGGGGAAGCACAGATACGCAGTATTTT. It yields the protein CASSQDGGGSTDTQYF.

In DNA, the CDR3 is TGTGCCAGCAGCTTGGGCGTCGGGACTAGCGGGGGGGGCACAGATACGCAGTATTTT. Protein product: CASSLGVGTSGGGTDTQYF. The chain employs TRBV7-3 and TRBJ2-3; 16 bases map to TRBD2. CDR1 is SGHTA, CDR2 FQGTGA, per germline. V was pared by 3 bases and J by 1 base, with 7 bases of the junction left unmatched. This CDR3 contains 19 residues.

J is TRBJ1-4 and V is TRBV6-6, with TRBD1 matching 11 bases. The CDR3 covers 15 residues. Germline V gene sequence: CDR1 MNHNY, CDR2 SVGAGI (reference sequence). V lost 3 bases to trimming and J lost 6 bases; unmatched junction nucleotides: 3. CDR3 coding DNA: TGTGCCAGCAGTTATTCGGACAGGGGGCATGAAAAACTGTTTTTT. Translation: CASSYSDRGHEKLFF.

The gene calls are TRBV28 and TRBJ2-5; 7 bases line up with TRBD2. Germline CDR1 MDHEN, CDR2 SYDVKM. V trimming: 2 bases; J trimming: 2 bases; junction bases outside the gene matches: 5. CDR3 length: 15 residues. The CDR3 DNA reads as TGTGCCAGCAGTTTAAGTGGAGCGGGGCAAGAGACCCAGTACTTC. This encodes CASSLSGAGQETQYF. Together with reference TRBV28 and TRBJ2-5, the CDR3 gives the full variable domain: DVKVTQSSRYLVKRTGEKVFLECVQDMDHENMFWYRQDPGLGLRLIYFSYDVKMKEKGDIPEGYSVSREKKERFSLILESASTNQTSMYLCASSLSGAGQETQYFGPGTRLLVL.

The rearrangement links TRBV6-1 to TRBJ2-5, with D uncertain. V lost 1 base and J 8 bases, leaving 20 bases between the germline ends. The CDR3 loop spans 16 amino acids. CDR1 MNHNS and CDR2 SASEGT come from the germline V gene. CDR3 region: CASSEDPGFRIQTQYF. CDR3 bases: TGTGCCAGCAGTGAAGATCCCGGGTTTCGGATCCAAACCCAGTACTTC.

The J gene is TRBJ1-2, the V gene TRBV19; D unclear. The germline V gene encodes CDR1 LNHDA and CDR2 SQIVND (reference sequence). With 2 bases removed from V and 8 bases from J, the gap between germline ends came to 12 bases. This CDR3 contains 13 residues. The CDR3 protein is CASSIITQRGYTF. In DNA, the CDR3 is TGTGCCAGTAGTATAATAACGCAGCGAGGCTACACCTTC.

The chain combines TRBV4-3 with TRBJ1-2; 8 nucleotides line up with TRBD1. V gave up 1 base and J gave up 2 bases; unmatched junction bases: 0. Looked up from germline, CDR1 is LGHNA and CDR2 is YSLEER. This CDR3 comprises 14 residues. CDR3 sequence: CASSQGTGNYGYTF. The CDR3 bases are TGCGCCAGCAGCCAAGGGACAGGGAACTATGGCTACACCTTC.

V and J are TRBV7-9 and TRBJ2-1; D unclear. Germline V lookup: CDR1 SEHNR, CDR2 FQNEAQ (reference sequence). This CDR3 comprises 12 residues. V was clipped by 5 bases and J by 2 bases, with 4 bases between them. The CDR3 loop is CASSAAYNEQFF. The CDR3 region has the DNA TGTGCCAGCAGCGCAGCCTACAATGAGCAGTTCTTC.

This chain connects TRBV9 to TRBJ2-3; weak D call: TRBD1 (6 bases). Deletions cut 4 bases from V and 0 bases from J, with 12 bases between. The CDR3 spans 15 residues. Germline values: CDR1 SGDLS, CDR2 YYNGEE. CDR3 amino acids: CASSPNRVSTDTQYF. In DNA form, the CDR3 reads TGTGCCAGCAGCCCAAACAGGGTCAGCACAGATACGCAGTATTTT.